This TCR beta chain was recovered during a study of OX40 agonist ivuxolimab in advanced cancers. Assay used: immunoSEQ multiplex PCR; TCRdb lists only in-frame clones, some missing. The repertoire holds roughly 57,000 clones, approximately 79% seen once, with 2% to 3% in the top ten. This CDR3 is built from 14 residues. Germline CDR1 is LNHDA and CDR2 is SQIVND (reference sequence). J was trimmed by 3 bases and V by 2 bases; bases with no gene match: 1. The material sequenced was CD4+ or CD8+ T cells sorted from blood, taken in a trial of the OX40 agonist ivuxolimab. The chain joins TRBV19 to TRBJ2-1; 7 nucleotides match TRBD2. The source is an adult with an advanced solid tumor such as melanoma, head and neck, liver or kidney cancer. This chain's CDR3 is CASSISGNYNEQFF. The CDR3 DNA sequence: TGTGCCAGTAGTATAAGCGGGAACTACAATGAGCAGTTCTTC.